A selection of T cell receptor beta chains follows, all from one sample in a study of T cell changes during pregnancy in multiple sclerosis. Measured with immunoSEQ multiplex PCR; TCRdb has only the in-frame clones, and not every one. The sample records tens of thousands of clones, 91% being singletons. The material was CD4+ T cells from peripheral blood mononuclear cells, obtained in the first trimester of pregnancy. The receptors originated from a female donor with multiple sclerosis, enrolled in a pregnancy study. Each CDR3 is given with its conserved first and last residue. A D gene is named only where the DNA matches it firmly. Some rows mark clone size as missing; the rest say once, few, many or name a class of expanded clone.

v_gene,j_gene,d_gene,abundance,len,CDR3aa,CDR3nt
TRBV5-1,TRBJ2-1,-,-,14,CASSLGRIYNEQFF,TGCGCCAGCAGCTTGGGGAGAATATACAATGAGCAGTTCTTC
TRBV4-3,TRBJ2-1,TRBD1,-,15,CASSQGRTGMREQFF,TGCGCCAGCAGCCAAGGCCGGACAGGGATGCGGGAGCAGTTCTTC
TRBV11-2,TRBJ2-5,-,-,14,CASSFRGAGETQYF,TGTGCCAGCAGCTTTCGGGGGGCGGGGGAGACCCAGTACTTC
TRBV7-3,TRBJ2-5,TRBD1,once,14,CASSSGTGDETQYF,TGTGCCAGCAGCTCAGGGACAGGGGACGAGACCCAGTACTTC
TRBV7-2,TRBJ1-5,-,-,14,CASSLIRGNQPQHF,TGTGCCAGCAGCTTAATTCGGGGCAATCAGCCCCAGCATTTT
TRBV29-1,TRBJ2-7,TRBD1,-,15,CSVGGLGDRGNEQYF,TGCAGCGTTGGAGGCTTGGGGGACAGGGGTAACGAGCAGTACTTC
TRBV27,TRBJ1-1,TRBD1,-,14,CASRPGTANTEAFF,TGTGCCAGCCGGCCAGGGACAGCGAACACTGAAGCTTTCTTT
TRBV7-2,TRBJ2-3,-,-,18,CASSLAQGSTIGTDTQYF,TGTGCCAGCAGCTTAGCGCAGGGGAGCACGATAGGCACAGATACGCAGTATTTT
TRBV7-3,TRBJ1-1,TRBD1,-,16,CASSPQGVPQTTEAFF,TGTGCCAGCAGCCCCCAGGGGGTGCCCCAGACCACTGAAGCTTTCTTT
TRBV10-3,TRBJ1-3,-,-,13,CATQVLSGNTIYF,TGTGCCACACAGGTTCTCTCTGGAAACACCATATATTTT
TRBV30,TRBJ1-2,-,-,13,CAWSAGWDYGYTF,TGTGCCTGGAGTGCGGGGTGGGACTATGGCTACACCTTC
TRBV14,TRBJ1-6,-,-,16,CASSQDGGSYNSPLHF,TGTGCCAGCAGCCAAGATGGAGGGTCTTATAATTCACCCCTCCACTTT
TRBV5-3,TRBJ2-4,-,once,12,CARAWWGDIQYF,TGTGCCAGGGCATGGTGGGGCGACATTCAGTACTTC
TRBV5-1,TRBJ2-3,TRBD2,-,18,CASSHRTSGGPSTDTQYF,TGCGCCAGCAGCCACCGGACTAGCGGGGGGCCTAGCACAGATACGCAGTATTTT
TRBV11-3,TRBJ2-7,-,-,14,CASSRRGRDGEQYF,TGTGCCAGCAGCCGACGTGGCAGGGATGGCGAGCAGTACTTC
TRBV5-4,TRBJ2-5,TRBD2,-,20,CASSLESGTSGGHARETQYF,TGTGCCAGCAGCCTAGAGTCCGGGACTAGCGGGGGGCACGCGAGGGAGACCCAGTACTTC
TRBV5-4,TRBJ2-2,TRBD1,once,16,CASSRFEGGGTGELFF,TGTGCCAGCAGCCGTTTTGAAGGGGGCGGCACCGGGGAGCTGTTTTTT
TRBV7-3,TRBJ2-3,TRBD2,-,16,CASSPDAGGLSDTQYF,TGTGCCAGCAGCCCCGACGCGGGGGGGCTTTCAGATACGCAGTATTTT
TRBV7-3,TRBJ1-3,-,-,14,CASSVGGFGNTIYF,TGTGCCAGCAGCGTAGGGGGATTTGGAAACACCATATATTTT
TRBV5-3,TRBJ2-2,-,-,15,CARSPKGGRTGELFF,TGTGCCAGAAGCCCAAAAGGCGGTCGGACCGGGGAGCTGTTTTTT
TRBV7-8,TRBJ2-1,-,-,14,CASSPRDTYNEQFF,TGTGCCAGCAGCCCTCGGGACACCTACAATGAGCAGTTCTTC
TRBV7-2,TRBJ2-1,-,-,18,CASSTGGRDSRFYNEQFF,TGTGCCAGCAGCACCGGGGGGCGGGACTCACGGTTTTACAATGAGCAGTTCTTC
TRBV15,TRBJ2-3,-,-,17,CATSRGDKRGPTDTQYF,TGTGCCACCAGCAGAGGGGATAAAAGAGGGCCCACAGATACGCAGTATTTT
TRBV5-6,TRBJ1-1,-,-,14,CASSMTVSNTEAFF,TGTGCCAGCAGCATGACAGTGAGTAACACTGAAGCTTTCTTT
TRBV30,TRBJ1-5,-,-,16,CAWSVSGGAGNQPQHF,TGTGCCTGGAGTGTTTCTGGGGGGGCTGGCAATCAGCCCCAGCATTTT
TRBV10-2,TRBJ2-5,TRBD2,-,15,CASSEGTSGIETQYF,TGCGCCAGCAGTGAGGGGACTAGCGGGATAGAGACCCAGTACTTC
TRBV29-1,TRBJ2-3,TRBD2,-,13,CSVLLAGTDTQYF,TGCAGCGTGCTTCTAGCGGGCACAGATACGCAGTATTTT
TRBV2,TRBJ2-1,-,-,13,CASKSGTYNEQFF,TGTGCCAGTAAGAGCGGAACCTACAATGAGCAGTTCTTC
TRBV7-3,TRBJ2-2,-,-,15,CASSFGGSNTGELFF,TGTGCCAGCAGCTTTGGGGGGTCGAACACCGGGGAGCTGTTTTTT
TRBV7-6,TRBJ2-5,TRBD2,-,17,CASSLGPSGGGQETQYF,TGTGCCAGCAGCTTAGGGCCAAGCGGGGGAGGCCAAGAGACCCAGTACTTC
TRBV10-3,TRBJ2-3,TRBD1,-,15,CAISAGQGALDTQYF,TGTGCCATCAGTGCCGGACAGGGGGCTTTAGATACGCAGTATTTT
TRBV9,TRBJ1-4,-,-,16,CASSLRPGGTNEKLFF,TGTGCCAGCAGCTTACGACCGGGGGGAACTAATGAAAAACTGTTTTTT
TRBV9,TRBJ1-6,TRBD1,once,16,CASSPLGQSRNSPLHF,TGTGCCAGCAGCCCCCTGGGACAGTCAAGAAATTCACCCCTCCACTTT
TRBV9,TRBJ2-1,-,-,15,CASSVAGGPDNEQFF,TGTGCCAGCAGCGTAGCGGGGGGCCCTGACAATGAGCAGTTCTTC
TRBV19,TRBJ2-5,TRBD1,-,14,CASREQGALETQYF,TGTGCCAGTAGAGAACAGGGGGCCTTGGAGACCCAGTACTTC
TRBV6-5,TRBJ1-5,TRBD1,-,13,CASSQGGGQPQHF,TGTGCCAGCAGTCAAGGGGGCGGTCAGCCCCAGCATTTT
TRBV9,TRBJ1-4,-,-,15,CASSVTPRSSEKLFF,TGTGCCAGCAGCGTGACTCCTAGATCGAGTGAAAAACTGTTTTTT
TRBV5-8,TRBJ1-2,-,once,13,CASSLRGSGGYTF,TGTGCCAGCAGCTTGCGGGGGAGTGGTGGCTACACCTTC
TRBV27,TRBJ2-2,TRBD1,few,18,CASSTSRTGNFRTGELFF,TGTGCCAGCAGTACCTCCCGGACAGGCAATTTTCGTACCGGGGAGCTGTTTTTT
TRBV7-3,TRBJ1-1,TRBD1,few,16,CASSLSRGKLNTEAFF,TGTGCCAGCAGCTTGTCCAGGGGGAAGTTGAACACTGAAGCTTTCTTT
TRBV27,TRBJ1-3,-,-,14,CASSLRQASGTIYF,TGTGCCAGCAGTTTAAGGCAGGCCTCGGGGACCATATATTTT
TRBV5-4,TRBJ2-2,-,-,14,CASSLAGRGGELFF,TGTGCCAGCAGCTTGGCTGGCCGGGGAGGGGAGCTGTTTTTT
TRBV7-2,TRBJ1-2,-,-,15,CASSLSRDKHYGYTF,TGTGCCAGCAGCTTATCCCGGGACAAGCACTATGGCTACACCTTC
TRBV7-2,TRBJ2-7,-,-,17,CASSSPPTSPSSYEQYF,TGTGCCAGCAGCTCCCCCCCGACTAGTCCCAGCTCCTACGAGCAGTACTTC
TRBV6-6,TRBJ2-3,-,-,13,CASSYLRGDTQYF,TGTGCCAGCAGTTACCTGAGGGGGGATACGCAGTATTTT
TRBV18,TRBJ2-7,-,-,20,CASSPSIPGPASDALYEQYF,TGTGCCAGCTCACCATCGATTCCAGGGCCGGCATCGGACGCCCTCTACGAGCAGTACTTC
TRBV28,TRBJ1-3,-,-,15,CASSLWWRGRNTIYF,TGTGCCAGCAGTTTATGGTGGCGGGGAAGGAACACCATATATTTT
TRBV6-7,TRBJ2-2,-,-,16,CASSYSGGVDTGELFF,TGTGCCAGCAGTTACTCGGGCGGGGTGGACACCGGGGAGCTGTTTTTT
TRBV6-1,TRBJ1-6,-,-,14,CASSDIGGRSPLHF,TGTGCCAGCAGTGATATCGGGGGGCGTTCACCCCTCCACTTT
TRBV7-9,TRBJ1-6,TRBD1,-,14,CASSLQGVNSPLHF,TGTGCCAGCAGCTTGCAGGGGGTTAATTCACCCCTCCACTTT
TRBV7-9,TRBJ2-2,-,-,17,CASRNWNRQTNTGELFF,TGTGCCAGCAGAAACTGGAACAGGCAAACGAACACCGGGGAGCTGTTTTTT
TRBV6-5,TRBJ1-2,-,-,14,CASRNTGIRYGYTF,TGTGCCAGCAGGAACACAGGGATTCGGTATGGCTACACCTTC
TRBV2,TRBJ2-2,TRBD2,once,15,CASSAAGGGIGELFF,TGTGCCAGCAGTGCGGCCGGGGGGGGGATCGGGGAGCTGTTTTTT
TRBV16,TRBJ1-1,-,-,14,CASSHGYSNTEAFF,TGTGCCAGCAGCCATGGGTACAGTAACACTGAAGCTTTCTTT
TRBV21-1,TRBJ1-1,-,-,18,CASSPSRDRPRSGGEAFF,TGTGCCAGCAGCCCCTCCCGGGACAGGCCCAGGAGTGGAGGTGAAGCTTTCTTT
TRBV25-1,TRBJ2-7,TRBD1,-,17,CASSVGAAGTGGYEQYF,TGTGCCAGCAGCGTTGGGGCCGCCGGGACAGGGGGCTACGAGCAGTACTTC
TRBV7-3,TRBJ1-2,TRBD1,-,16,CASSSLLGGQGEGYTF,TGTGCCAGCAGCTCACTACTTGGGGGACAGGGAGAGGGCTACACCTTC
TRBV6-5,TRBJ1-6,TRBD1,-,15,CASRQPGQGDSPLHF,TGTGCCAGCAGACAACCGGGACAGGGAGATTCACCCCTCCACTTT
TRBV2,TRBJ1-2,-,-,14,CASSEEPIGGGYTF,TGTGCCAGCAGTGAGGAGCCAATAGGCGGTGGCTACACCTTC